This T cell receptor beta chain emerged from a study of blood T cells in healthy people across ages. Germline assignment: CDR1 MDHEN and CDR2 SYDVKM. The CDR3 consists of 13 residues. V lost 8 bases to trimming and J lost 4 bases, with 14 bases between them. Whole-study results and caveats: A greater number of naive CD4+ cells and higher diversity distinguished long-lived donors from aged donors.

Then a second PCR, running about 7 to 11 cycles, was carried out with a sample-barcoded 5' primer and a J-beta primer mix. Each CDR3 protein is one row after TCRdb ran MiXCR on the 5' RACE reads. Among approximately 670,000 distinct CDR3 sequences listed, around two fifths were seen once. This clonotype was detected a few times. Its antigen is undetermined. The TCR originated in a man aged 80 or over in good health. The specimen sequenced was blood. The J gene is TRBJ2-5, the V gene TRBV28, with D possibly matching TRBD2 (7 bases). The CDR3 here is CASRLGGRETQYF. CDR3 in DNA: TGTGCCAGCCGGCTCGGGGGGCGAGAGACCCAGTACTTC.